This TCR beta chain derives from a study of radiation and T cells in renal cell carcinoma. This clone was seen more than once but under ten times. Stated time point: blood 4 weeks post-SBRT, at nephrectomy. Treatment reported: 15 Gy SBRT to primary tumor, nephrectomy 4 weeks later. Nephrectomy followed 15 Gy stereotactic body radiation by 4 weeks. Profiling relied on immunoSEQ multiplex PCR, and the TCRdb table lists in-frame clones only, not all of them. There are some 100,000 clones in the sample; around 80% occur only once, and more than 7% lies in the top ten. CDR1 and CDR2 from the germline V gene are SEHNR and FQNEAQ (reference sequence). Trimming left V 3 bases short and J 0 bases short, with 8 bases between. This CDR3 spans 14 amino acids.

This chain uses TRBV7-9 with TRBJ1-1, with D tentatively TRBD1 (5 bases). The receptor's source is a man aged 55 to 70 with renal cell carcinoma. Sequencing used blood, obtained from a patient whose treatment included radiotherapy and nephrectomy. The CDR3 reads CASSLGRMNTEAFF. The CDR3 DNA is TGTGCCAGCAGCTTGGGGCGGATGAACACTGAAGCTTTCTTT.